A single T cell receptor beta chain is shown here with its context. As yet, its antigen is unknown. This entry comes from a study of blood T cells in healthy people across ages. Overall study results and limits: TCR beta diversity was tightly associated with the proportion of naive T cells. Estimated diversity across one million T cells was deemed an underestimate.

Together with a sample-barcoded 5' primer, a J-beta primer mix was included in a second PCR lasting roughly 6 to 12 cycles. In TCRdb, the 5' RACE reads were re-called with MiXCR into one record per CDR3 protein. Of roughly 930,000 distinct CDR3 sequences listed, 45% to 50% were seen once; the top ten hold about an eighth. There are 18 residues in the CDR3. Sequenced input: blood. The V gene is TRBV21-1, the J gene TRBJ2-3; the D call of TRBD2 is as the table states it, not checked on the DNA. TRBV21-1 is flagged as a pseudogene. The receptor's source is a man aged 30 to 45 in good health. The CDR3 reads CASSSAIETSGHTDTQYF. The CDR3, as DNA: TGTGCCAGCAGCAGCGCGATCGAGACTAGCGGCCACACAGATACGCAGTATTTT.